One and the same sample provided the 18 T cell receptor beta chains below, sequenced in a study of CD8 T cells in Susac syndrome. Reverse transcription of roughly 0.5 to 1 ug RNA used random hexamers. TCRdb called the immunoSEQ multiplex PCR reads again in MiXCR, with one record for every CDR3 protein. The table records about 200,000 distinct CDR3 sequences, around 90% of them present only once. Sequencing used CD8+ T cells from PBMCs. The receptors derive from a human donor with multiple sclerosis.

The CDR3 reads CASSEIENIQYF. For the CDR3, the DNA is TGTGCCAGCAGTGAAATCGAAAACATTCAGTACTTC. The V call is TRBV2, the J call TRBJ2-4, with no clear D. The CDR3 spans 12 residues. V lost 2 bases and J lost 5, with 4 bases in between. Germline V gene sequence: CDR1 SNHLY, CDR2 FYNNEI.

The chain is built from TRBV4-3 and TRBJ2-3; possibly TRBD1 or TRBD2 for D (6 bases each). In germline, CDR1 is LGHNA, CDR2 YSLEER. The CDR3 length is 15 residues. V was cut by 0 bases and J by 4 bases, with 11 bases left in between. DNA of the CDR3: TGCGCCAGCAGCCAAGAAGGGGGGACTGCAGATACGCAGTATTTT. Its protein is CASSQEGGTADTQYF.

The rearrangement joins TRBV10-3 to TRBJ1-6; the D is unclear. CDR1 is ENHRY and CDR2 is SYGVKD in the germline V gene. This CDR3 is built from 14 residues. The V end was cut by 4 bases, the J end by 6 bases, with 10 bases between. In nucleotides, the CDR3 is TGTGCCATCAGTGGAGCAGAGAGTAATTCACCCCTCCACTTT. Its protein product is CAISGAESNSPLHF.

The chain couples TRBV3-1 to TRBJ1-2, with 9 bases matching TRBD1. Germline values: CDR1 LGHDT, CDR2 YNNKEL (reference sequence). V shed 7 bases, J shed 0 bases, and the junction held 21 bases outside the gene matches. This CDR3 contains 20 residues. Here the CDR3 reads CASTPGGIVRQGGANYGYTF. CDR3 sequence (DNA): TGTGCCAGCACCCCAGGAGGTATCGTGAGACAGGGGGGAGCTAACTATGGCTACACCTTC.

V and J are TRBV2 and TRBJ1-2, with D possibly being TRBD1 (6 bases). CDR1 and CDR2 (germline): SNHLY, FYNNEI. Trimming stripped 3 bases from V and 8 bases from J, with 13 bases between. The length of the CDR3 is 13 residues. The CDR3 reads CASSERGSEGYTF. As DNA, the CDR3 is TGTGCCAGCAGTGAGAGGGGGTCAGAGGGCTACACCTTC.

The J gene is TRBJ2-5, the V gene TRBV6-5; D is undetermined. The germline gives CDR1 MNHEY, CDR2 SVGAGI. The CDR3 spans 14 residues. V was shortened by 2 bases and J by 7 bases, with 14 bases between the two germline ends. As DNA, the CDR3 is TGTGCCAGCAGTTACGGACGTGCCCCAGGGACCCAGTACTTC. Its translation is CASSYGRAPGTQYF.

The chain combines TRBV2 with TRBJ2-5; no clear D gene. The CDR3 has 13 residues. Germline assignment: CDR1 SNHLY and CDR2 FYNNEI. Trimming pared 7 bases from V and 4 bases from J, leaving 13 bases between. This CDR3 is CASNPSSGETQYF. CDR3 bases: TGTGCCAGCAACCCTAGTTCCGGAGAGACCCAGTACTTC.

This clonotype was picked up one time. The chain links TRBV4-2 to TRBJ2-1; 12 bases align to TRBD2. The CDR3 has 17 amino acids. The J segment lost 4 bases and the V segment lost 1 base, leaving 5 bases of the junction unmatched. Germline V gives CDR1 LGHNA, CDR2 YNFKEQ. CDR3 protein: CASSQGTSGRHYNEQFF. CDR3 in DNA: TGTGCCAGCAGCCAAGGCACTAGCGGGAGGCATTACAATGAGCAGTTCTTC.

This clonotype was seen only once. CDR3 DNA: TGTGCCTGGAGGAGCGGGGGAAACTACGAGCAGTACTTC. It encodes CAWRSGGNYEQYF. The chain links TRBV30 to TRBJ2-7, with TRBD2 matching 8 bases. Germline V gene sequence: CDR1 GTSNPN, CDR2 SVGIG (reference sequence). V shed 3 bases and J 3 bases; nucleotides not matched to a gene: 4. The CDR3 runs to 13 residues.

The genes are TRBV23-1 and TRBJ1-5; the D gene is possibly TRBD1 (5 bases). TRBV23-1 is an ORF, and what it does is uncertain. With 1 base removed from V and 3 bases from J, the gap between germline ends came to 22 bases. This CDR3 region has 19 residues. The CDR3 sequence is CASSQLARRGRSSNQPQHF. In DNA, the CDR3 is TGCGCCAGCAGTCAATTGGCTAGAAGGGGACGGAGTTCCAATCAGCCCCAGCATTTT.

The CDR3 is CASSVNLAGGRTDTQYF. The CDR3 coding sequence is TGTGCCAGTAGTGTAAACCTAGCGGGGGGGCGAACAGATACGCAGTATTTT. The rearrangement joins TRBV19 to TRBJ2-3; 12 bases are a match to TRBD2. CDR3 size: 17 residues. Germline V lookup: CDR1 LNHDA, CDR2 SQIVND (reference sequence). Germline trimming cut 5 bases from V and 3 bases from J; bases unmatched to any gene: 9.

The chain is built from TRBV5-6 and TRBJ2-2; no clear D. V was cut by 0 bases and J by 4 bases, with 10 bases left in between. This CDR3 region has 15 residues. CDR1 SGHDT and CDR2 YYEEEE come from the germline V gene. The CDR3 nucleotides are TGTGCCAGCAGCTTGGTTGCAGGAATCACCGGGGAGCTGTTTTTT. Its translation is CASSLVAGITGELFF.

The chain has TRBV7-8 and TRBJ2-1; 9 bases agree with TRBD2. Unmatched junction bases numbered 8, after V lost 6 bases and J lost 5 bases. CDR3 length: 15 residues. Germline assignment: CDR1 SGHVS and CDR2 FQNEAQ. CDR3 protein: CASRSGLALDNEQFF. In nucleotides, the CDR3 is TGTGCCAGCAGATCGGGACTAGCCTTAGACAATGAGCAGTTCTTC.

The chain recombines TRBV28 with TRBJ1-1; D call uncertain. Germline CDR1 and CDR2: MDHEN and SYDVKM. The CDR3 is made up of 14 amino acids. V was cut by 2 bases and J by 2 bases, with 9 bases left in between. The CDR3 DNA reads TGTGCCAGCAGTTTAAGGGTGGTAAACACTGAAGCTTTCTTT. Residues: CASSLRVVNTEAFF.

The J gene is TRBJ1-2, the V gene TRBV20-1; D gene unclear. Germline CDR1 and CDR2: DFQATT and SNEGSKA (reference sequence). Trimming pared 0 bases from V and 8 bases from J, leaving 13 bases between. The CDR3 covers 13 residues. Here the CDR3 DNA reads TGCAGTGCTAGAGACACCGCGACTGAAGGCTACACCTTC. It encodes CSARDTATEGYTF.

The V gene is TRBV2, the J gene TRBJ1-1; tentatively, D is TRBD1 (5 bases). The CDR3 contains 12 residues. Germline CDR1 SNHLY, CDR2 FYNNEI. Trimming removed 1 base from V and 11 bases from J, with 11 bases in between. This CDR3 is CASSEGGRVAFF. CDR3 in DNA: TGTGCCAGCAGTGAAGGGGGCAGGGTTGCTTTCTTT.

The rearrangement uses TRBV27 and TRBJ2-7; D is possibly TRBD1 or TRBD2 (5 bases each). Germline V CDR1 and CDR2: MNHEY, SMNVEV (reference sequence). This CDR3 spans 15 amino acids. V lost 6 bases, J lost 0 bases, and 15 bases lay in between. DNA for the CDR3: TGTGCCAGCAGCTCCGTGGGGGTTGGCTCCTACGAGCAGTACTTC. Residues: CASSSVGVGSYEQYF.

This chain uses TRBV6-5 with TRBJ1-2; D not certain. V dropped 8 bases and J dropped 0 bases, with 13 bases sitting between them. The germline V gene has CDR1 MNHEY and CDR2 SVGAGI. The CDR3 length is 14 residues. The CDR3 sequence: CASGQSPANYGYTF. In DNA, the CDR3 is TGTGCCAGCGGGCAGTCTCCAGCTAACTATGGCTACACCTTC.